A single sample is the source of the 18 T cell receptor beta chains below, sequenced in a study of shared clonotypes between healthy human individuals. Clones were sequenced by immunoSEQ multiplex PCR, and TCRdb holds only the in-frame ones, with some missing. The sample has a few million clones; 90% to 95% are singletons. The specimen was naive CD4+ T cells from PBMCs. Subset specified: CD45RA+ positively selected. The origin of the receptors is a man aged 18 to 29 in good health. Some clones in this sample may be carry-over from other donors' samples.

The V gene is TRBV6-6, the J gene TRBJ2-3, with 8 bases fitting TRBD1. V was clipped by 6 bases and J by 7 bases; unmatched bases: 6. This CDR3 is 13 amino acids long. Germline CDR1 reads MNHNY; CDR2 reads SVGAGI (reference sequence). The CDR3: CASRPQGANTQYF. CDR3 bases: TGTGCCAGCAGGCCTCAGGGGGCAAATACGCAGTATTTT.

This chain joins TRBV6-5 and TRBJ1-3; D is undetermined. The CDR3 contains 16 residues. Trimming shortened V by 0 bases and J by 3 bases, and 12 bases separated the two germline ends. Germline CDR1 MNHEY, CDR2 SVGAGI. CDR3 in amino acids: CASSYSGARRGNTIYF. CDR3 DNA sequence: TGTGCCAGCAGTTACTCAGGCGCCCGGCGTGGAAACACCATATATTTT.

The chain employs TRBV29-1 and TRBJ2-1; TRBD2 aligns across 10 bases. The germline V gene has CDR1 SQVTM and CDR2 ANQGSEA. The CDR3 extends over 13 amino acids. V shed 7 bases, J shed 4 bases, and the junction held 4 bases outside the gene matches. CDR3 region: CSGSGRNYNEQFF. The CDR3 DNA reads TGCAGCGGTAGCGGGAGGAATTACAATGAGCAGTTCTTC.

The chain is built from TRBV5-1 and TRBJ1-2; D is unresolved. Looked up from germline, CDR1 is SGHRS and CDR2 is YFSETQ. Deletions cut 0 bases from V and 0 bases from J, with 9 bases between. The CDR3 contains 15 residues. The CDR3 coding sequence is TGCGCCAGCAGCTTGGAGTCAGCGTCTAACTATGGCTACACCTTC. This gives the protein CASSLESASNYGYTF.

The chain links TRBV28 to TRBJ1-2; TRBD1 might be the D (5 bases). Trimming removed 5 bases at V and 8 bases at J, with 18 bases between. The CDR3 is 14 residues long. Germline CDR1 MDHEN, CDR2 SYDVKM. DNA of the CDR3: TGTGCCAGCAGTACACCAACAGGAAGGGGCGGCTACACCTTC. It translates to CASSTPTGRGGYTF.

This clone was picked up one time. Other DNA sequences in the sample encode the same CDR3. CDR3 coding DNA: TGTGCCAGCTCACGGACAGATAGCAATCAGCCCCAGCATTTT. Amino acids: CASSRTDSNQPQHF. J is TRBJ1-5 and V is TRBV18; possible D gene TRBD1, 6 bases. The CDR3 has 14 residues. Germline assignment: CDR1 KGHSH and CDR2 LQKENI. Trimming shortened V by 4 bases and J by 0 bases, and 7 bases separated the two germline ends.

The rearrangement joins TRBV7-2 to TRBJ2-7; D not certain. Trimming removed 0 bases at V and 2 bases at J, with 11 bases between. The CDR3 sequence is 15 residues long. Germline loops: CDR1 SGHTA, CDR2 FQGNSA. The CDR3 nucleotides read TGTGCCAGCAGCTTAGCGGGCACGCAGCCCTACGAGCAGTACTTC. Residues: CASSLAGTQPYEQYF.

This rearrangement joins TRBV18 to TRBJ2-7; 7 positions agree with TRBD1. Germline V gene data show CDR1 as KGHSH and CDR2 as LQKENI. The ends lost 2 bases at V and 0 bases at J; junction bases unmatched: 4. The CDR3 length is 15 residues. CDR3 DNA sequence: TGTGCCAGCTCACCAGGACAGGCCCACTCCTACGAGCAGTACTTC. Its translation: CASSPGQAHSYEQYF.

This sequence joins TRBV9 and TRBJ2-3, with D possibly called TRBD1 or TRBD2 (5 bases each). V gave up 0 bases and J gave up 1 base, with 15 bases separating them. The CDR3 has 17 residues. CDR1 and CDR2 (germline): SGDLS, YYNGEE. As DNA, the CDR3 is TGTGCCAGCAGCGTAGTGGGGGACGTTACGGGCACAGATACGCAGTATTTT. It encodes CASSVVGDVTGTDTQYF. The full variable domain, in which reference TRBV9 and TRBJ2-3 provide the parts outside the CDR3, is DSGVTQTPKHLITATGQRVTLRCSPRSGDLSVYWYQQSLDQGLQFLIQYYNGEERAKGNILERFSAQQFPDLHSELNLSSLELGDSALYFCASSVVGDVTGTDTQYFGPGTRLTVL.

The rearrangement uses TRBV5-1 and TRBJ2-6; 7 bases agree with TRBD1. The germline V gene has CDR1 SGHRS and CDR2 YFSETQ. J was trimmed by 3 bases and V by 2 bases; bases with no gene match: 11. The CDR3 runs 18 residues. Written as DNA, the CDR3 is TGCGCCAGCAGCTTCTCCGGGACAGTAGGAGGTGGGGCCAACGTCCTGACTTTC. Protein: CASSFSGTVGGGANVLTF.

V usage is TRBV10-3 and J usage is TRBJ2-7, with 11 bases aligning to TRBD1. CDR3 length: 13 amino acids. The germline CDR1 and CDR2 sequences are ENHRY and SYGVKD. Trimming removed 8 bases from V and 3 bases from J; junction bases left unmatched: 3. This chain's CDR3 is CAIRTGGSYEQYF. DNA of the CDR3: TGTGCCATCCGGACAGGGGGCAGCTACGAGCAGTACTTC.

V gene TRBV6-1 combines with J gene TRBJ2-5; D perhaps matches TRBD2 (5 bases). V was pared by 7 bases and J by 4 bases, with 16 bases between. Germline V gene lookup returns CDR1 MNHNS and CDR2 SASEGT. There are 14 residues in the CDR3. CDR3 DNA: TGTGCCAGCACCCAAAAGGGAGTACGAGAGACCCAGTACTTC. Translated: CASTQKGVRETQYF.

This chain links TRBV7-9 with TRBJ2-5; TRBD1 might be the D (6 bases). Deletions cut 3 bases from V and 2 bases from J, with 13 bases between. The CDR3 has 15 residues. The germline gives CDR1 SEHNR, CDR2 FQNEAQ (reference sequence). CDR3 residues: CASSLRTGIQETQYF. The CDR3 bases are TGTGCCAGCAGCTTGAGAACAGGGATTCAAGAGACCCAGTACTTC.

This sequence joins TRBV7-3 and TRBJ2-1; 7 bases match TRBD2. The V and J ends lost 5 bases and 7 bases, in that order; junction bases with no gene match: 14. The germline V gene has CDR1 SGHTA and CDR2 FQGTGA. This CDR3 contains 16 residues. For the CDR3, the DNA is TGTGCCAGCAGCCTACCACTAGCGCGAGGGAGGAATGAGCAGTTCTTC. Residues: CASSLPLARGRNEQFF.

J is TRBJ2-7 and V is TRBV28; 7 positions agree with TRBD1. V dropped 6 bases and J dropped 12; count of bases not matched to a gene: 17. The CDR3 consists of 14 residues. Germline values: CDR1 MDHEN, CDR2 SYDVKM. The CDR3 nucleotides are TGTGCCAGCAGGGGACCCGGGACAGACAACCATGGGTACTTC. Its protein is CASRGPGTDNHGYF.

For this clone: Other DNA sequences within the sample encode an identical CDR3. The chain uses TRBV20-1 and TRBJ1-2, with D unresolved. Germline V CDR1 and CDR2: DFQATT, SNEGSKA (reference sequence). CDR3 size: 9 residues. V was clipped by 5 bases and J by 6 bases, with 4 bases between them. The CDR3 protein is CSAPDGYTF. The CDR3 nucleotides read TGCAGTGCTCCTGATGGCTACACCTTC.

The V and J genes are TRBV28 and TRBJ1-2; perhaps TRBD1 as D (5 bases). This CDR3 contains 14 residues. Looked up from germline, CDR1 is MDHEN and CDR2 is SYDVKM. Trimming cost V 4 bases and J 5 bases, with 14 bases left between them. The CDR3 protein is CASSSPGTPYGYTF. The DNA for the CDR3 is TGTGCCAGCAGTTCCCCCGGGACCCCGTATGGCTACACCTTC.

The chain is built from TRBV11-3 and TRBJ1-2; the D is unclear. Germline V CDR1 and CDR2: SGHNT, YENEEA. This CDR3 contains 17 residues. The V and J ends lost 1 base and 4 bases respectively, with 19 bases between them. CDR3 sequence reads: CASSLVREPHLGYGYTF. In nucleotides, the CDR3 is TGTGCCAGCAGCTTAGTAAGGGAGCCCCACCTAGGCTATGGCTACACCTTC.